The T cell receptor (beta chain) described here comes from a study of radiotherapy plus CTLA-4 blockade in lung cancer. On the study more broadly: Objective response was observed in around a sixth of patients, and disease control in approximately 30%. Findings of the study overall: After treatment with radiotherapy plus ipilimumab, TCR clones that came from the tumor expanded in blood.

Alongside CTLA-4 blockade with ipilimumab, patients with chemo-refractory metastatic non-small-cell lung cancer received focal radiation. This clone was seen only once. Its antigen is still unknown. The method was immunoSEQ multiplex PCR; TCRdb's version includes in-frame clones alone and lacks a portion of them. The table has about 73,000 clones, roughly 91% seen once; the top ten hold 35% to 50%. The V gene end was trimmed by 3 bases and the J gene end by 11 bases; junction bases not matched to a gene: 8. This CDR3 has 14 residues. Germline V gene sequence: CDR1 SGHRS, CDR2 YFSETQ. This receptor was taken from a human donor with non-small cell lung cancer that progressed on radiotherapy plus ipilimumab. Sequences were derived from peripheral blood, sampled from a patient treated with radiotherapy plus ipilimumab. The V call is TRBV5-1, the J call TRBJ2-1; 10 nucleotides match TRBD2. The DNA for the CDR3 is TGCGCCAGCAGCTCCCAATCTAGCGGGAGTAAGCAGTTCTTC. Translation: CASSSQSSGSKQFF. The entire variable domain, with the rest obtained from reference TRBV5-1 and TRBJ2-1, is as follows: KAGVTQTPRYLIKTRGQQVTLSCSPISGHRSVSWYQQTPGQGLQFLFEYFSETQRNKGNFPGRFSGRQFSNSRSEMNVSTLELGDSALYLCASSSQSSGSKQFFGPGTRLTVL.